This T cell receptor beta chain emerged from a study of type 1 regulatory T cells. Overall study context: T-allo10 is a Tr1-enriched, alloantigen-specific CD4 T cell product made in vitro.

Germline loops: CDR1 LNHDA, CDR2 SQIVND (reference sequence). CDR3 length: 12 amino acids. Trimming removed 8 bases at V and 6 bases at J, with 11 bases between. MiXCR, applied by TCRdb to the reads, yields one record per CDR3 protein. Of 80,000 to 100,000 distinct CDR3 sequences listed, 25% to 40% were seen once; the top ten hold 2% to 2.5%. The source material was CD4+ T cells, either the whole sample or a sorted fraction (not recorded which). The receptor was isolated from a human donor in good health. This rearrangement joins TRBV19 to TRBJ1-5; D not resolved. The CDR3 reads CASVTWGQPQHF. In DNA, the CDR3 is TGTGCCAGTGTAACTTGGGGTCAGCCCCAGCATTTT.